This is a list of T cell receptor beta chains from one sample in a study of blood T cells in healthy people across ages. In TCRdb, the 5' RACE reads were re-called with MiXCR into one record per CDR3 protein. There are 450,000 to 700,000 distinct CDR3 sequences in the sample; 27% occur only once, and approximately 17% lies in the top ten. Sequencing used blood. Every receptor here comes from an older woman in good health. Both conserved end residues are part of each CDR3. The D gene is left open where the match is weak. A clone size is listed for some rows: how often the clone was seen (once, few, many), or a class if it is expanded.

D gene: -; clone size: few; V gene: TRBV7-9; J gene: TRBJ1-1; CDR3 protein: CASSPPTAPGNTEAFF; CDR3 DNA: TGTGCCAGCAGCCCCCCGACAGCGCCAGGGAACACTGAAGCTTTCTTT
D gene: -; clone size: few; V gene: TRBV12-3/TRBV12-4; J gene: TRBJ2-2; CDR3 protein: CASSRNLNTGELFF; CDR3 DNA: TGTGCCAGCAGTCGAAACCTGAACACCGGGGAGCTGTTTTTT
D gene: TRBD1; clone size: few; V gene: TRBV19; J gene: TRBJ2-4; CDR3 protein: CASSIQGAVNIQYF; CDR3 DNA: TGTGCCAGTAGTATACAGGGGGCGGTAAACATTCAGTACTTC
D gene: TRBD1; clone size: -; V gene: TRBV11-3; J gene: TRBJ2-1; CDR3 protein: CASSLLRGQNEQFF; CDR3 DNA: TGTGCCAGCAGCTTACTCAGGGGGCAGAATGAGCAGTTCTTC
D gene: -; clone size: -; V gene: TRBV5-6; J gene: TRBJ1-2; CDR3 protein: CASSWFVPPYGYTF; CDR3 DNA: TGTGCCAGCAGTTGGTTCGTCCCTCCTTATGGCTACACCTTC
D gene: -; clone size: -; V gene: TRBV5-1; J gene: TRBJ1-6; CDR3 protein: CASSSGTIGSYNSPLHF; CDR3 DNA: TGCGCCAGCAGCTCCGGGACCATCGGCTCCTATAATTCACCCCTCCACTTT
D gene: TRBD2; clone size: -; V gene: TRBV5-4; J gene: TRBJ2-2; CDR3 protein: CASSLVAGGPTGELFF; CDR3 DNA: TGTGCCAGCAGCTTGGTGGCGGGGGGACCCACCGGGGAGCTGTTTTTT
D gene: -; clone size: -; V gene: TRBV20-1; J gene: TRBJ1-4; CDR3 protein: CSASARVHEKLFF; CDR3 DNA: TGCAGTGCTAGCGCCAGAGTCCATGAAAAACTGTTTTTT
D gene: -; clone size: -; V gene: TRBV20-1; J gene: TRBJ2-7; CDR3 protein: CSAPSGHEQYF; CDR3 DNA: TGCAGTGCCCCCTCGGGCCACGAGCAGTACTTC
D gene: TRBD1; clone size: -; V gene: TRBV12-3/TRBV12-4; J gene: TRBJ2-7; CDR3 protein: CASSLAPGQGAIEQYF; CDR3 DNA: TGTGCCAGCAGTTTAGCGCCCGGACAGGGGGCAATCGAGCAGTACTTC
D gene: -; clone size: -; V gene: TRBV13; J gene: TRBJ2-3; CDR3 protein: CASSLVSRFTDTQYF; CDR3 DNA: TGTGCCAGCAGCTTAGTATCCAGATTCACAGATACGCAGTATTTT
D gene: -; clone size: few; V gene: TRBV4-3; J gene: TRBJ2-3; CDR3 protein: CASSQDLVIPTDTQYF; CDR3 DNA: TGCGCCAGCAGCCAAGACCTAGTGATCCCAACAGATACGCAGTATTTT
D gene: -; clone size: -; V gene: TRBV5-1; J gene: TRBJ1-2; CDR3 protein: CASRVDSYGYTF; CDR3 DNA: TGCGCCAGCAGAGTAGACTCTTATGGCTACACCTTC
D gene: -; clone size: -; V gene: TRBV9; J gene: TRBJ2-1; CDR3 protein: CASSVSTGTLPFF; CDR3 DNA: TGTGCCAGCAGCGTTTCCACCGGGACCCTCCCGTTCTTC
D gene: TRBD1; clone size: few; V gene: TRBV9; J gene: TRBJ1-2; CDR3 protein: CASSIDRGLYGYTF; CDR3 DNA: TGTGCCAGCAGCATCGACAGGGGGCTCTATGGCTACACCTTC
D gene: -; clone size: -; V gene: TRBV12-3/TRBV12-4; J gene: TRBJ2-1; CDR3 protein: CASSLRAASYNEQFF; CDR3 DNA: TGTGCCAGCAGTTTAAGAGCGGCCTCCTACAATGAGCAGTTCTTC
D gene: -; clone size: -; V gene: TRBV20-1; J gene: TRBJ1-5; CDR3 protein: CSARRHNQPQHF; CDR3 DNA: TGCAGTGCAAGACGGCACAATCAGCCCCAGCATTTT
D gene: TRBD1; clone size: few; V gene: TRBV7-3; J gene: TRBJ2-1; CDR3 protein: CASSPRQGAVNEQFF; CDR3 DNA: TGTGCCAGCAGCCCGCGACAGGGGGCGGTCAATGAGCAGTTCTTC
D gene: -; clone size: -; V gene: TRBV20-1; J gene: TRBJ2-3; CDR3 protein: CSARSQTGTGVPDTQYF; CDR3 DNA: TGCAGTGCTAGATCACAAACCGGGACTGGCGTACCAGATACGCAGTATTTT
D gene: TRBD2; clone size: -; V gene: TRBV12-3/TRBV12-4; J gene: TRBJ2-1; CDR3 protein: CASSLPLAGEQFF; CDR3 DNA: TGTGCCAGCAGTTTACCTTTAGCGGGGGAGCAGTTCTTC
D gene: -; clone size: -; V gene: TRBV5-6; J gene: TRBJ2-3; CDR3 protein: CASTLRGDTQYF; CDR3 DNA: TGTGCCAGCACCTTAAGAGGAGATACGCAGTATTTT
D gene: -; clone size: -; V gene: TRBV21-1; J gene: TRBJ2-3; CDR3 protein: CASKPGTSGGAAIQGYF; CDR3 DNA: TGTGCCAGCAAGCCCGGGACTAGCGGGGGGGCAGCCATCCAGGGGTATTTT
D gene: -; clone size: few; V gene: TRBV6-6; J gene: TRBJ2-5; CDR3 protein: CASSYDRPRGGETQYF; CDR3 DNA: TGCGCCAGCAGTTATGACAGGCCCCGTGGAGGGGAGACCCAGTACTTC
D gene: -; clone size: -; V gene: TRBV5-1; J gene: TRBJ1-2; CDR3 protein: CASSFGRISNYGYTF; CDR3 DNA: TGCGCCAGCAGCTTCGGCAGGATCTCGAACTATGGCTACACCTTC
D gene: -; clone size: -; V gene: TRBV18; J gene: TRBJ1-3; CDR3 protein: CASSPGGGSSGNTIYF; CDR3 DNA: TGTGCCAGCTCACCGGGCGGCGGATCCTCTGGAAACACCATATATTTT
D gene: -; clone size: -; V gene: TRBV29-1; J gene: TRBJ2-7; CDR3 protein: CSVVGMVYEQYF; CDR3 DNA: TGCAGCGTTGTCGGCATGGTCTACGAGCAGTACTTC
D gene: -; clone size: once; V gene: TRBV3-1; J gene: TRBJ2-7; CDR3 protein: CASSQEEPLGQYF; CDR3 DNA: TGTGCCAGCAGCCAAGAAGAACCCCTCGGGCAGTACTTC
D gene: -; clone size: few; V gene: TRBV20-1; J gene: TRBJ1-1; CDR3 protein: CRGGRSAEAFF; CDR3 DNA: TGCAGGGGGGGCCGTAGCGCTGAAGCTTTCTTT
D gene: TRBD2; clone size: -; V gene: TRBV18; J gene: TRBJ2-5; CDR3 protein: CASSPVLAGETQYF; CDR3 DNA: TGTGCCAGCTCACCGGTACTAGCGGGGGAGACCCAGTACTTC
D gene: -; clone size: -; V gene: TRBV15; J gene: TRBJ2-4; CDR3 protein: CATSSRGTYKNIQYF; CDR3 DNA: TGTGCCACCAGCAGTCGCGGGACGTACAAAAACATTCAGTACTTC
D gene: -; clone size: many; V gene: TRBV2; J gene: TRBJ2-6; CDR3 protein: CASRQGYGANVLTF; CDR3 DNA: TGTGCCAGCAGGCAGGGCTATGGGGCCAACGTCCTGACTTTC
D gene: TRBD2; clone size: -; V gene: TRBV7-9; J gene: TRBJ2-5; CDR3 protein: CASSPNGLAGQETQYF; CDR3 DNA: TGTGCCAGCAGCCCAAACGGACTAGCGGGCCAAGAGACCCAGTACTTC
D gene: TRBD1; clone size: -; V gene: TRBV12-3/TRBV12-4; J gene: TRBJ2-3; CDR3 protein: CASSRGTGATDTQYF; CDR3 DNA: TGTGCCAGCAGTCGAGGGACAGGAGCTACAGATACGCAGTATTTT
D gene: -; clone size: few; V gene: TRBV20-1; J gene: TRBJ2-3; CDR3 protein: CSATKGAEDTQYF; CDR3 DNA: TGCAGTGCTACCAAAGGGGCGGAAGATACGCAGTATTTT
D gene: -; clone size: -; V gene: TRBV7-2; J gene: TRBJ2-7; CDR3 protein: CASSLGGGRGRYEQYF; CDR3 DNA: TGTGCCAGCAGCTTAGGAGGGGGTAGGGGGAGATACGAGCAGTACTTC
D gene: -; clone size: -; V gene: TRBV5-1; J gene: TRBJ2-7; CDR3 protein: CASSLGPQPYEQYF; CDR3 DNA: TGCGCCAGCAGCTTGGGTCCACAGCCCTACGAGCAGTACTTC
D gene: TRBD2; clone size: few; V gene: TRBV24-1; J gene: TRBJ2-3; CDR3 protein: CATSDLTRGGTDTQYF; CDR3 DNA: TGTGCCACCAGTGATTTGACGCGGGGGGGCACAGATACGCAGTATTTT
D gene: TRBD2; clone size: many; V gene: TRBV7-2; J gene: TRBJ2-5; CDR3 protein: CASSLGVAGGQETQYF; CDR3 DNA: TGTGCCAGCAGCTTAGGGGTAGCGGGGGGGCAAGAGACCCAGTACTTC
D gene: TRBD1; clone size: few; V gene: TRBV29-1; J gene: TRBJ1-2; CDR3 protein: CSVESPGQGEGYTF; CDR3 DNA: TGCAGCGTTGAATCTCCGGGACAGGGGGAGGGCTACACCTTC
D gene: -; clone size: -; V gene: TRBV7-3; J gene: TRBJ2-2; CDR3 protein: CASSLSGSVTGELFF; CDR3 DNA: TGTGCCAGCAGCTTAAGTGGTTCGGTTACCGGGGAGCTGTTTTTT
D gene: -; clone size: -; V gene: TRBV7-7; J gene: TRBJ2-2; CDR3 protein: CASSTTNTGELFF; CDR3 DNA: TGTGCTAGCAGTACAACGAACACCGGGGAGCTGTTTTTT
D gene: TRBD1; clone size: -; V gene: TRBV7-2; J gene: TRBJ1-2; CDR3 protein: CASSSLLGTGDGGNYGYTF; CDR3 DNA: TGTGCCAGCAGCTCCCTACTCGGGACAGGGGATGGGGGTAACTATGGCTACACCTTC
D gene: TRBD2; clone size: -; V gene: TRBV6-2/TRBV6-3; J gene: TRBJ2-7; CDR3 protein: CASSPAGTSGGYEQYF; CDR3 DNA: TGTGCCAGCAGTCCCGCCGGGACTAGCGGGGGGTACGAGCAGTACTTC
D gene: TRBD1; clone size: many; V gene: TRBV29-1; J gene: TRBJ2-1; CDR3 protein: CSVEEPGQGRYNEQFF; CDR3 DNA: TGCAGCGTTGAAGAGCCGGGACAGGGGAGGTACAATGAGCAGTTCTTC